The clone carrying this T cell receptor (beta chain) was found many times. Its antigen is still unknown. CDR1 is KGHDR, CDR2 SFDVKD, per germline. The CDR3 contains 15 residues. V shed 7 bases, J shed 6 bases, and the junction held 7 bases outside the gene matches. The data derive from a study of early T cells in non-severe SARS-CoV-2 infection. Study background: Sequencing used unsorted whole-blood bulk RNA, so chains lack pairing. Study-wide results and caveats: Anti-spike CD8 responses were favored by VDJdb matching, which missed private and CD4 specificities.

Each single cDNA molecule received a unique molecular identifier. TCRdb itself ran the 5' RACE reads through MiXCR, one entry per CDR3 protein. The data hold roughly 25,000 distinct CDR3 sequences, with around 4% observed a single time. V gene TRBV24-1 combines with J gene TRBJ2-1; 11 nucleotides agree with TRBD1. The TCR sequence derives from an adult who was a healthcare worker with PCR-confirmed SARS-CoV-2 infection or an uninfected control (not recorded which). The sample consisted of whole blood. The CDR3 region is CATSPGTGGSNEQFF. The CDR3 DNA is TGTGCCACCAGCCCCGGGACAGGGGGTTCCAATGAGCAGTTCTTC.